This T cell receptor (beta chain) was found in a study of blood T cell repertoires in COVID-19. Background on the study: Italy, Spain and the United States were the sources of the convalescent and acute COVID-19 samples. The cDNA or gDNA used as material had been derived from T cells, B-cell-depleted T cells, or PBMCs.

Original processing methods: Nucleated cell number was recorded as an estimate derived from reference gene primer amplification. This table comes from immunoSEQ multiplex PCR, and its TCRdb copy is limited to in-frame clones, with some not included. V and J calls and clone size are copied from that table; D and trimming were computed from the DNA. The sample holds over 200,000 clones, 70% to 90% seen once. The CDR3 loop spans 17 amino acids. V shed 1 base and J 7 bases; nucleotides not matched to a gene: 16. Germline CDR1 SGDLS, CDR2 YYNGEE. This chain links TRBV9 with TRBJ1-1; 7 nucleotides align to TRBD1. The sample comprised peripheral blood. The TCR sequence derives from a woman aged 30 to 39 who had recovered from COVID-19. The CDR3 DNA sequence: TGTGCCAGCAGCGTACTCCCCGGAATCGCAGGGGGTGGTGAAGCTTTCTTT. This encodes CASSVLPGIAGGGEAFF.